Sequencing of this TCR beta chain was carried out in a study of blood T cells in healthy people across ages. Whole-study results and caveats: Older age coincided with a roughly linear decline in TCR beta diversity per million T cells.

Isolating PBMCs gave at least 6.5 million of these cells per sample. As concerns this clonotype: The antigen is unknown.

Germline V gene data show CDR1 as ENHRY and CDR2 as SYGVKD. The CDR3 has 16 residues. The V and J ends lost 0 bases and 4 bases respectively, with 13 bases between them. A second PCR of 7 to 11 cycles used a sample-barcoded 5' primer and a J-beta primer mix. TCRdb independently ran MiXCR on the 5' RACE reads; one entry per CDR3 protein. The sample shows 380,000 or so distinct CDR3 sequences, about 55% of them seen only once. The sample was blood. The TCR was taken from a man between 60 and 75 years old in good health. This sequence joins TRBV10-3 and TRBJ2-1, with D possibly matching TRBD1 (5 bases). This CDR3 is CAISESIGALYNEQFF. The DNA for the CDR3 is TGTGCCATCAGTGAGTCCATTGGGGCCTTATACAATGAGCAGTTCTTC.